This TCR beta chain emerged from a study of CD8+ T cells in alopecia areata. Study as a whole: Affected scalp percentage set treated patients' severity scores.

Notes on the study in general: With tofacitinib ongoing, many expanded lesional clones persisted in both scalp and blood. Scalp sample data also include resident alphabeta T cells from normal skin.

By sample share, this clone is medium-sized. Its antigen is still unknown. RNA was isolated and reverse transcribed to cDNA, the sequencing template. The table came from immunoSEQ multiplex PCR; TCRdb's copy has only in-frame clones and leaves some out. Counted here are 100,000 to 150,000 clones, 61% occurring once; the ten biggest clones make up around 6%. Specified treatment: oral pan-JAK inhibitor, 5-10 mg twice daily. This CDR3 contains 15 residues. Germline V lookup: CDR1 MNHNY, CDR2 SVGAGI (reference sequence). Trimming took off 7 bases at V and 1 base at J, with 16 bases between the two ends. The clonotype originates from a human donor with alopecia areata. This specimen was CD4+ T cells sorted from blood, taken at week 4, from a patient treated with tofacitinib. The chain recombines TRBV6-6 with TRBJ1-1, with TRBD1 as a possible D gene (5 bases). The CDR3 here is CASTPGRGRNTEAFF. The CDR3 DNA sequence: TGTGCCAGCACCCCCGGGCGGGGGAGGAACACTGAAGCTTTCTTT.